This T cell receptor beta chain was identified during a study of blood T cell repertoires in COVID-19. Study in general: T cells, B-cell-depleted T cells, or PBMCs provided the cDNA or gDNA that served as material.

Authors' processing steps: Reference gene primers were amplified, and this amplification served to estimate nucleated cell counts. Data came from immunoSEQ multiplex PCR; TCRdb stores just in-frame clones and leaves some out. The D gene and trimming were derived from the DNA, and the V and J assignments and clone size from that table. Among fewer than 350,000 clones listed, approximately 87% were seen once. Seattle researchers signed up patients amid active infection and tracked them longitudinally. The sequencing input was peripheral blood. The clonotype was recovered from a woman aged 30 to 39 with COVID-19, enrolled during active disease.

CDR3 DNA: TGTGCCAGCAGTTACAGTTTATTGGATGGCTACACCTTC. Translated, it gives CASSYSLLDGYTF. The chain carries TRBV7-8 and TRBJ1-2; D not certain. The CDR3 spans 13 residues. In germline, CDR1 is SGHVS, CDR2 FQNEAQ. Between the trimmed V and J ends, which lost 6 bases and 6 bases, there was a span of 14 bases. Full variable domain (remainder filled in from reference TRBV7-8 and TRBJ1-2): GAGVSQSPRYKVAKRGQDVALRCDPISGHVSLFWYQQALGQGPEFLTYFQNEAQLDKSGLPSDRFFAERPEGSVSTLKIQRTQQEDSAVYLCASSYSLLDGYTFGSGTRLTVV.